This section outlines one TCR beta chain sequence together with its context. What it binds is not known. With V trimmed by 0 bases and J by 6 bases, 3 bases remained unmatched. The CDR3 is 14 amino acids. Germline V lookup: CDR1 SGDLS, CDR2 YYNGEE. These data originate in a study of CD8+ T cells in alopecia areata. Study observations and caveats: Clonality was higher in lesional than normal scalp, especially in alopecia totalis/universalis. Scalp specimens additionally yield sequences from normal skin's resident alphabeta T cells.

Extracted from the samples, RNA was reverse transcribed into cDNA to serve as the sequencing template. The repertoire was sequenced with immunoSEQ multiplex PCR; TCRdb's copy has only in-frame clones and lacks some. The table has 120,000 or so clones, about 46% seen once. Researchers gathered lesional scalp punch biopsies and peripheral blood from patients with alopecia areata. J is TRBJ2-1 and V is TRBV9, with 7 bases fitting TRBD2. The receptor's source is a human donor with alopecia areata. Material for sequencing was NKG2D-low CD8+ T cells sorted from blood. The CDR3 protein is CASSVEGLSNEQFF. CDR3 sequence (DNA): TGTGCCAGCAGCGTAGAGGGACTAAGCAATGAGCAGTTCTTC.